Given below is one TCR beta chain in context. This specimen comes from a study of cytomegalovirus exposure and HLA in healthy donors. The PCR made use of 60 Vbeta and 13 Jbeta primers. The repertoire was sequenced with immunoSEQ multiplex PCR; TCRdb's copy has only in-frame clones and lacks some. This table holds under 130,000 clones. The CDR3 has 13 residues. The V and J ends lost 2 bases and 3 bases, in that order; junction bases with no gene match: 1. Germline CDR1 and CDR2: SGDLS and YYNGEE. V usage is TRBV9 and J usage is TRBJ1-2, with TRBD1 matching over 7 bases. The source is a man aged 40-49 years in good health and CMV-seronegative. Sequencing was done on a sample of PBMCs. CDR3 coding DNA: TGTGCCAGCAGCGTGACAGGGTACTATGGCTACACCTTC. Amino acids: CASSVTGYYGYTF.